This TCR beta chain was identified during a study of blood T cell repertoires in COVID-19 (dated by TCRdb to the early 2020s). Notes on the research overall: Samples from collaborators originated in the United States, Italy and Spain and spanned both the acute and convalescent phases of COVID-19. The material from the prospective study consisted of cDNA or gDNA derived from T cells, B-cell-depleted T cells, or PBMCs. Subjects who had been exposed to COVID-19, were actively infected with it, or had recovered from it provided the deeply sampled blood TCRbeta repertoires that made up the dataset. The repertoires were released in a freely available public database intended as a resource for research on the immune response to SARS-CoV-2. Samples came from the ongoing ImmuneRACE study (first 160 participants) plus 1,254 subjects from 6 global collaborators. Sample metadata almost always included a de-identified subject ID, COVID-19 status, age in years and sex. HLA class I and class II types, where available, came from metadata supplied by the sample provider rather than from assay-based typing.

Whole blood was collected in K2EDTA tubes by collaborating institutions according to the institutions' own protocols. Collaborator samples were shipped for TCRbeta analysis as frozen whole blood, isolated PBMCs, or DNA extracted from either sample type. The germline V gene encodes CDR1 KGHDR and CDR2 SFDVKD. V lost 3 bases and J lost 3 bases, and the count of bases not matched to a germline gene is 1. The CDR3 spans 15 residues, from the cysteine through the phenylalanine. Only the CDR3 part of the read is kept: 45 bases, read in frame from the first base. The immunoSEQ Assay, a bias-controlled multiplex PCR, was used to amplify TCRbeta CDR3 regions from genomic DNA. As for the authors' bioinformatics: The number of nucleated cells in each sample was estimated by amplification of reference gene primers within the assay. To quantify the absolute abundance of each unique TCRbeta CDR3 rearrangement, sequence reads were collapsed and filtered. For each sample, productive Simpson clonality was calculated as the square root of Simpson's diversity index over productive rearrangements. Not all clones reach the TCRdb copy of this immuneACCESS table, which keeps in-frame sequences only. Checked studies attribute under half of the gap to unresolved V genes and leave the rest unexplained. The DNA was the basis for D and trimming; V, J and clone size are from that table. The sample contains about 250,000 clones, 70% to 90% of them found a single time. The top ten clones comprise 5% to 6.5% of the sample.

What the study reported, not specific to this receptor: The amount of clinical and demographic metadata varied by source and participant and was provided uncurated.

A word on this clone: Its antigen is not yet known. No per-base quality is available; no much larger clone lies one base away.

The sequence joins TRBV24-1 to TRBJ2-7; 13 central nucleotides agree with TRBD2. Sequencing used peripheral blood. The receptor was derived from a man in his forties or fifties with active or convalescent COVID-19. The CDR3 region reads CATSDGTSGIYEQYF. Read as DNA, the sequence is TGTGCCACCAGTGATGGGACTAGCGGGATCTACGAGCAGTACTTC.